A selection of T cell receptor beta chains follows, all from one sample in a study of blood T cell repertoires in COVID-19. The assay was immunoSEQ multiplex PCR, and TCRdb's table has in-frame clones only and misses some. The sample has tens of thousands of clones; 86% are singletons. Sample: peripheral blood. The receptors come from a woman aged 80 or older with acute or convalescent COVID-19. Both conserved end residues are part of each CDR3. Each record gives: clone size, D gene, V gene, J gene, CDR3 protein, CDR3 DNA. A D gene is named only where the DNA matches it firmly. Size tells how often a clone was seen (once, few, many) or the class of an expanded clone, and some rows leave it out.

clone size: -; D gene: TRBD1; V gene: TRBV27; J gene: TRBJ2-7; CDR3 protein: CASSLRGGSYLLYEQYF; CDR3 DNA: TGTGCCAGCAGTTTAAGAGGGGGCTCTTACCTCCTCTACGAGCAGTACTTC
clone size: -; D gene: -; V gene: TRBV6-5; J gene: TRBJ1-2; CDR3 protein: CASSRTVSYGYTF; CDR3 DNA: TGTGCCAGCAGTCGGACAGTCTCTTATGGCTACACCTTC
clone size: -; D gene: -; V gene: TRBV28; J gene: TRBJ2-5; CDR3 protein: CASRPWQGGGETQYF; CDR3 DNA: TGTGCCAGCAGACCTTGGCAGGGTGGAGGGGAGACCCAGTACTTC
clone size: -; D gene: -; V gene: TRBV12-5; J gene: TRBJ1-3; CDR3 protein: CASGLSGGSGNTIYF; CDR3 DNA: TGTGCTAGTGGTTTATCGGGGGGGTCGGGAAACACCATATATTTT
clone size: few; D gene: -; V gene: TRBV10-3; J gene: TRBJ2-3; CDR3 protein: CAIRGAPSTDTQYF; CDR3 DNA: TGTGCCATCAGGGGGGCACCTAGCACAGATACGCAGTATTTT
clone size: -; D gene: TRBD1; V gene: TRBV14; J gene: TRBJ1-1; CDR3 protein: CASSQLRGRGLNTEAFF; CDR3 DNA: TGTGCCAGCAGCCAACTTAGGGGAAGGGGGCTGAACACTGAAGCTTTCTTT
clone size: -; D gene: -; V gene: TRBV18; J gene: TRBJ1-3; CDR3 protein: CASSPQDSGNTIYF; CDR3 DNA: TGTGCCAGCTCACCGCAGGACTCTGGAAACACCATATATTTT
clone size: -; D gene: -; V gene: TRBV3-1/TRBV3-2; J gene: TRBJ1-2; CDR3 protein: CASSPRQGSYGYTF; CDR3 DNA: TGTGCCAGCAGCCCCCGCCAGGGCTCCTATGGCTACACCTTC
clone size: few; D gene: TRBD1; V gene: TRBV27; J gene: TRBJ1-4; CDR3 protein: CASSAGQVLGEKLFF; CDR3 DNA: TGTGCCAGCAGTGCTGGACAGGTTCTAGGTGAAAAACTGTTTTTT
clone size: -; D gene: TRBD1; V gene: TRBV15; J gene: TRBJ2-7; CDR3 protein: CATSRERQGRRIF; CDR3 DNA: TGTGCCACCAGCAGAGAAAGACAGGGCCGACGGATTTTC
clone size: -; D gene: -; V gene: TRBV5-4; J gene: TRBJ2-7; CDR3 protein: CASSLDYGDRYEQYF; CDR3 DNA: TGTGCCAGCAGCTTGGACTACGGGGATCGGTACGAGCAGTACTTC
clone size: -; D gene: TRBD2; V gene: TRBV28; J gene: TRBJ2-3; CDR3 protein: CASSFASGGTQYF; CDR3 DNA: TGTGCCAGCAGTTTTGCTAGCGGGGGAACGCAGTATTTT
clone size: -; D gene: -; V gene: TRBV2; J gene: TRBJ2-3; CDR3 protein: CASSDLRGSRTSTDTQYF; CDR3 DNA: TGTGCCAGCAGTGACTTGAGAGGGAGTAGAACTAGCACAGATACGCAGTATTTT
clone size: -; D gene: -; V gene: TRBV27; J gene: TRBJ1-5; CDR3 protein: CASSRTVDHGNQPQHF; CDR3 DNA: TGTGCCAGCAGCCGGACAGTCGACCATGGCAATCAGCCCCAGCATTTT
clone size: -; D gene: TRBD1; V gene: TRBV6-1; J gene: TRBJ1-5; CDR3 protein: CASSVGPIQGAQPQHF; CDR3 DNA: TGTGCCAGCAGTGTTGGCCCAATACAGGGGGCTCAGCCCCAGCATTTT
clone size: -; D gene: TRBD1; V gene: TRBV5-1; J gene: TRBJ2-7; CDR3 protein: CASSLGDRAYEQYF; CDR3 DNA: TGCGCCAGCAGCTTGGGGGACAGGGCCTACGAGCAGTACTTC
clone size: -; D gene: -; V gene: TRBV2; J gene: TRBJ2-6; CDR3 protein: CASSEQAAGANVLTF; CDR3 DNA: TGTGCCAGCAGTGAACAGGCTGCTGGGGCCAACGTCCTGACTTTC
clone size: -; D gene: -; V gene: TRBV6-5; J gene: TRBJ1-6; CDR3 protein: CASSPSLGQNSPLHF; CDR3 DNA: TGTGCCAGCAGTCCTTCGCTCGGACAGAATTCACCCCTCCACTTT
clone size: -; D gene: TRBD1; V gene: TRBV5-6; J gene: TRBJ2-7; CDR3 protein: CASSLWVGTGRSYEQYF; CDR3 DNA: TGTGCCAGCAGCTTGTGGGTAGGGACAGGACGGTCCTACGAGCAGTACTTC
clone size: once; D gene: -; V gene: TRBV5-1; J gene: TRBJ2-6; CDR3 protein: CASSLGVTALSGANVLTF; CDR3 DNA: TGCGCCAGCAGCTTGGGGGTGACAGCCCTCAGTGGGGCCAACGTCCTGACTTTC
clone size: -; D gene: TRBD1; V gene: TRBV6-5; J gene: TRBJ1-1; CDR3 protein: CASSQRGTANTEAFF; CDR3 DNA: TGTGCCAGCAGCCAACGAGGGACAGCGAACACTGAAGCTTTCTTT
clone size: -; D gene: TRBD1; V gene: TRBV24-1; J gene: TRBJ2-7; CDR3 protein: CATSDPTGTDLTRQYF; CDR3 DNA: TGTGCCACCAGTGATCCGACCGGGACAGATTTAACCCGGCAGTACTTC
clone size: -; D gene: TRBD2; V gene: TRBV3-1/TRBV3-2; J gene: TRBJ2-6; CDR3 protein: CASSPWLAGGPGANVLTF; CDR3 DNA: TGTGCCAGCAGCCCCTGGTTAGCGGGGGGGCCTGGGGCCAACGTCCTGACTTTC
clone size: once; D gene: TRBD1; V gene: TRBV19; J gene: TRBJ1-5; CDR3 protein: CASRITGANSNQPQHF; CDR3 DNA: TGTGCCAGTAGGATAACAGGGGCTAATAGCAATCAGCCCCAGCATTTT
clone size: -; D gene: -; V gene: TRBV2; J gene: TRBJ2-1; CDR3 protein: CASIPSSYNEQFF; CDR3 DNA: TGTGCCAGCATCCCGAGCTCCTACAATGAGCAGTTCTTC
clone size: -; D gene: TRBD1; V gene: TRBV27; J gene: TRBJ1-2; CDR3 protein: CASSLGQAGRFYGYTF; CDR3 DNA: TGTGCCAGCAGTTTGGGACAGGCAGGGAGATTCTATGGCTACACCTTC
clone size: -; D gene: -; V gene: TRBV5-4; J gene: TRBJ2-3; CDR3 protein: CASSPPLSTDTQYF; CDR3 DNA: TGTGCCAGCAGCCCTCCACTGAGCACAGATACGCAGTATTTT
clone size: -; D gene: TRBD1; V gene: TRBV5-8; J gene: TRBJ1-2; CDR3 protein: CASSSRDRRNYGYTF; CDR3 DNA: TGTGCCAGCAGCAGCCGGGACAGGCGAAACTATGGCTACACCTTC
clone size: -; D gene: -; V gene: TRBV15; J gene: TRBJ1-1; CDR3 protein: CATRRTKNTEAFF; CDR3 DNA: TGTGCCACCAGGAGGACTAAGAACACTGAAGCTTTCTTT
clone size: few; D gene: -; V gene: TRBV6-5; J gene: TRBJ1-2; CDR3 protein: CVSYGPREFNYGYTF; CDR3 DNA: TGTGTCTCATACGGTCCCAGGGAATTTAACTATGGCTACACCTTC
clone size: -; D gene: TRBD1; V gene: TRBV5-8; J gene: TRBJ1-2; CDR3 protein: CASSPPGQGTTFYGYTF; CDR3 DNA: TGTGCCAGCAGCCCTCCGGGACAGGGCACTACTTTCTATGGCTACACCTTC
clone size: -; D gene: -; V gene: TRBV4-2; J gene: TRBJ1-1; CDR3 protein: CASSQDDGRVNTEAFF; CDR3 DNA: TGTGCCAGCAGCCAAGATGATGGCAGGGTGAACACTGAAGCTTTCTTT
clone size: many; D gene: -; V gene: TRBV5-1; J gene: TRBJ1-2; CDR3 protein: CASSSGGPAGYGYTF; CDR3 DNA: TGCGCCAGCAGCTCCGGAGGGCCAGCAGGCTATGGCTACACCTTC
clone size: -; D gene: -; V gene: TRBV19; J gene: TRBJ2-2; CDR3 protein: CASSIEPGELFF; CDR3 DNA: TGTGCCAGTAGTATTGAGCCCGGGGAGCTGTTTTTT
clone size: -; D gene: TRBD2; V gene: TRBV10-3; J gene: TRBJ2-3; CDR3 protein: CAIGSGGTNTDTQYF; CDR3 DNA: TGTGCCATCGGTAGCGGGGGAACGAACACAGATACGCAGTATTTT
clone size: -; D gene: -; V gene: TRBV6-5; J gene: TRBJ1-6; CDR3 protein: CATAGNVDNSPLHF; CDR3 DNA: TGTGCCACTGCAGGGAATGTGGATAATTCACCCCTCCACTTT
clone size: -; D gene: TRBD2; V gene: TRBV5-1; J gene: TRBJ2-1; CDR3 protein: CASSPRTSVNEQFF; CDR3 DNA: TGCGCCAGCAGTCCTAGGACTAGCGTGAATGAGCAGTTCTTC
clone size: once; D gene: TRBD1; V gene: TRBV6-1; J gene: TRBJ2-2; CDR3 protein: CASSEGQLNTGELFF; CDR3 DNA: TGTGCCAGCAGTGAGGGACAGTTGAACACCGGGGAGCTGTTTTTT
clone size: -; D gene: -; V gene: TRBV30; J gene: TRBJ1-5; CDR3 protein: CAWSVSEGQPQHF; CDR3 DNA: TGTGCCTGGAGTGTATCCGAGGGACAGCCCCAGCATTTT